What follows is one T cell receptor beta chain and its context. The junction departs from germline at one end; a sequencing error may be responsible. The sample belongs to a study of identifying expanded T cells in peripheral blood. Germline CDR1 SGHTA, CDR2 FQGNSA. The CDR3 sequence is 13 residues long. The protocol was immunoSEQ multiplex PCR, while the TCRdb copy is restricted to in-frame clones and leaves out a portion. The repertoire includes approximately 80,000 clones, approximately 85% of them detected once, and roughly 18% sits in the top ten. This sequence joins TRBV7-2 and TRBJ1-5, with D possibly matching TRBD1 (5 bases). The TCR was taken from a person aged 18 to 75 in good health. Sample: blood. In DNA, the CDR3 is TGTGCCAGCAGCTTAGCGGGTCAGGGAGTGGCCCTTTTT. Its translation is CASSLAGQGVALF.